This TCR beta chain was retrieved from a study of blood T cells in healthy people across ages (dated by TCRdb to about 2015). With regard to the full study: In model experiments, template switching captured roughly one uniquely barcoded TCR beta cDNA molecule for every two T cells. Donors of different ages were randomly distributed across sequencing lanes to avoid experimental bias. Donors were grouped into four age groups: young (average approximately 15 years), middle-aged (roughly 40), aged (around 66) and long-lived (around 80). For two donors (one aged 18 to 30 and one aged 80 or older), the study analyzed two additional independent replicas of 1 million unique cDNA reads from the same blood draw. Age-related changes in TCR beta repertoire diversity were measured in the study by deep sequencing normalized with unique cDNA molecular identifiers.

V has 4 bases trimmed and J has 4 bases trimmed; junction bases matching no gene number 7. The CDR3 has 15 amino acids, counting the end cysteine and phenylalanine. The only DNA kept is the CDR3, 45 bases in frame from the first base. CDR1 and CDR2 are read off the germline V gene as LGHNA and YSLEER. To note about this clonotype: This clone's antigen is unknown. Per-nucleotide qualities are absent, and no much larger clonotype sits a single base away.

Library creation used 5' RACE. TCRdb records Illumina HiSeq 2500 as the sequencer. A second PCR of about 6 to 11 cycles was run with a J-beta primer mix and a sample-barcoded 5' primer. Each TCR beta cDNA molecule received a unique molecular identifier from a template-switch 5' adaptor carrying 12 random nucleotides. At least 2.5 million CDR3-containing paired-end reads were obtained from each sample. First-strand cDNA synthesis was performed from all RNA using the Mint cDNA synthesis kit, with priming by a TRBC-specific oligonucleotide. Following uracil-DNA glycosylase treatment, a first 18-cycle PCR with universal primers M1SS and BC2_uni_R was performed on all cDNA. The source study handled its data this way. Each sample was normalized by randomly selecting 1 million high-quality reads, each carrying a distinct molecular identifier. Reads with shared molecular identifiers were discarded instead of being binned into consensus sequences. MiTCR, set to a Q25 quality threshold and the strictest error-elimination algorithm, was used for CDR3 identification, clonotype clustering and error correction. A nonparametric unseen species model using Euler transformation provided a lower-bound estimate of total TCR beta diversity. TCRdb passed the public sequencing reads through fastp at Q25 and MiXCR, retaining productive beta sequences. Each entry is one CDR3 protein sequence, shown with its most common DNA and genes. The V and J calls and clone size come from TCRdb's table, not from the authors' own analysis. The sample data list about 1.5 million distinct CDR3 sequences, and around 40% of these were observed just once. Of the sample, around 4% is held by the ten largest clones.

The research as a whole found: Bulk unsorted PBMC profiling prevented conclusive comparison of naive and antigen-experienced compartments. Observed TCR beta diversity correlated strongly with the percentage of naive T cells measured by flow cytometry. Donor CMV infection status was unknown, potentially confounding age-related changes in expanded clonotypes. Estimates of total diversity based on one million sequenced T cells were considered lower bounds and underestimates. Observed TCR beta diversity per million T cells fell roughly linearly with age, and a significant reduction was already apparent by age about 38. The long-lived group showed more naive CD4+ T cells, fewer expanded clones and increased TCR diversity than the aged group, suggesting age selection.

Systemically healthy Caucasian individuals from Russia, approximately 39 in total and aged roughly 6 to 100 years, were included as donors. Approximately 9.7 milliliters of peripheral blood were drawn from each donor into EDTA-treated Vacutainer tubes. PBMCs were isolated by Ficoll-Paque density-gradient centrifugation, with at least 6.5 million obtained per sample. Total RNA was extracted from PBMCs with Trizol reagent, with at least 5 micrograms obtained per sample. For every donor, an aliquot of PBMCs went through flow cytometry to measure the percentages of naive CD45RAhigh/CD27high T cells. The V and J genes are TRBV4-3 and TRBJ2-7, and 10 junctional nucleotides match TRBD2. The sequenced sample was blood. The source of this sequence is a woman younger than 30 in good health. The encoded CDR3 is CASSRSGGAEYEQYF. In nucleotides, the sequence is TGCGCCAGCAGCCGGAGCGGGGGGGCGGAATACGAGCAGTACTTC.